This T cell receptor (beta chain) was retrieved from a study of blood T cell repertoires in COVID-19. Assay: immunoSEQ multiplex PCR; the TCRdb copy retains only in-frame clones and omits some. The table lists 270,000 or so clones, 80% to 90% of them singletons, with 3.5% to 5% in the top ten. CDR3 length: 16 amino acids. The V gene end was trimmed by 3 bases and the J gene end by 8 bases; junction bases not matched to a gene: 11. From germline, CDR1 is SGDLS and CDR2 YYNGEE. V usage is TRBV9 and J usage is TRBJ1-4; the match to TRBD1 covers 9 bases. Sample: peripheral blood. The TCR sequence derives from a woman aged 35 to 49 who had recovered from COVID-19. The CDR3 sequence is CASSAGTGRGGEKLFF. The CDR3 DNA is TGTGCCAGCAGCGCCGGGACAGGGAGAGGGGGGGAAAAACTGTTTTTT.